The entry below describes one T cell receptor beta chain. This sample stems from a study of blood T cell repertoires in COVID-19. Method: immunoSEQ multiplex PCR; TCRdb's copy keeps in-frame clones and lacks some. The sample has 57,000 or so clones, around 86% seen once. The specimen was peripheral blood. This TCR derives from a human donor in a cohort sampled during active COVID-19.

The CDR3 sequence: CASSHDPGTNYEQYF. The DNA for the CDR3 is TGTGCCAGCAGCCATGACCCAGGAACGAACTACGAGCAGTACTTC. The chain combines TRBV4-2 with TRBJ2-7; D not resolved. There are 15 residues in the CDR3. CDR1 is LGHNA and CDR2 is YNFKEQ in the germline V gene. Trimming removed 3 bases at V and 3 bases at J, with 15 bases between.